Following are 9 T cell receptor beta chains from one sample sequenced in a study of response to subunit inactivated influenza vaccine. TCRdb re-called the RT-PCR reads through MiXCR, storing one row per CDR3 protein. Found here are about 650,000 distinct CDR3 sequences, less than 20% of them singletons; the top ten hold 11%. The sample here was PBMCs from blood, taken roughly 12 days after vaccination. The receptor set was obtained from a man aged 45 to 65 who received an inactivated influenza vaccine.

Only a few counts were recorded for this clonotype. The V gene is TRBV5-5, the J gene TRBJ1-5; D remains ambiguous. V dropped 3 bases and J dropped 5 bases, with 6 bases sitting between them. This CDR3 spans 12 amino acids. Per germline, CDR1 SGHKS and CDR2 YYEKEE (reference sequence). The CDR3 DNA follows: TGTGCCAGCAGCTACCAAGATCAGCCCCAGCATTTT. As protein: CASSYQDQPQHF. The whole variable domain, filled in from reference TRBV5-5 and TRBJ1-5, reads DAGVTQSPTHLIKTRGQQVTLRCSPISGHKSVSWYQQVLGQGPQFIFQYYEKEERGRGNFPDRFSARQFPNYSSELNVNALLLGDSALYLCASSYQDQPQHFGDGTRLSIL.

This clonotype appeared a few times. This chain connects TRBV19 to TRBJ1-5; D is ambiguous. The CDR3 runs 13 residues. The V end was cut by 5 bases, the J end by 0 bases, with 5 bases between. The germline gives CDR1 LNHDA, CDR2 SQIVND (reference sequence). CDR3 region: CASSDYSNQPQHF. The CDR3 region has the DNA TGTGCCAGTAGTGATTATAGCAATCAGCCCCAGCATTTT.

The rearrangement links TRBV10-3 to TRBJ2-1, with 7 bases aligning to TRBD1. This CDR3 comprises 18 residues. Trimming cost V 9 bases and J 6 bases; bases outside gene matches: 23. CDR1 and CDR2 (germline): ENHRY, SYGVKD. CDR3 coding DNA: TGTGCCATAAAGGGAGCACAAACCCGGGACAGATTTGGCAATGAGCAGTTCTTC. It yields the protein CAIKGAQTRDRFGNEQFF.

The chain combines TRBV12-3 or TRBV12-4 with TRBJ2-7, with D unresolved. The germline V and J ends were trimmed by 3 bases and 2 bases, with 11 bases remaining between them. The CDR3 runs to 14 residues. For the CDR3, the DNA is TGTGCCAGCAGTTTTATCCGTGGGACCTACGAGCAGTACTTC. Its translation is CASSFIRGTYEQYF.

In this sample, this clonotype turned up many times. This rearrangement joins TRBV6-6 to TRBJ1-5, with D unclear. CDR1 and CDR2 from the germline V gene are MNHNY and SVGAGI (reference sequence). The V end lost 5 bases, the J end lost 2 bases, and 7 bases lay between the germline ends. The CDR3 contains 13 residues. CDR3 sequence (DNA): TGTGCCAGCAGTCCCCAAGGCAATCAGCCCCAGCATTTT. This encodes CASSPQGNQPQHF.

The rearrangement links TRBV24-1 to TRBJ2-7, with D possibly called TRBD1 or TRBD2 (5 bases each). Trimming shortened V by 4 bases and J by 0 bases, and 12 bases separated the two germline ends. The CDR3 runs to 15 residues. Germline assignment: CDR1 KGHDR and CDR2 SFDVKD. CDR3 amino acids: CATSDLGRSSYEQYF. CDR3 nucleotide sequence: TGTGCCACCAGTGACCTGGGACGGAGCTCCTACGAGCAGTACTTC.

This clonotype has only a few counts. The V gene is TRBV5-1, the J gene TRBJ1-4; unclear D gene. The CDR3 has 15 amino acids. Germline CDR1 SGHRS, CDR2 YFSETQ. V was cut by 0 bases and J by 1 base, with 7 bases left in between. The CDR3 sequence: CASSLGSGTNEKLFF. DNA for the CDR3: TGCGCCAGCAGCTTGGGGTCAGGAACTAATGAAAAACTGTTTTTT.

The chain combines TRBV11-2 with TRBJ2-5; 13 bases are shared with TRBD2. The CDR3 extends over 16 amino acids. Germline lookup yields CDR1 SGHAT and CDR2 FQNNGV. With V trimmed by 5 bases and J by 4 bases, 7 bases remained unmatched. CDR3 coding DNA: TGTGCCAGCAGCGACCCTGGACTAGCGGGGGTAGAGACCCAGTACTTC. It yields the protein CASSDPGLAGVETQYF.

This clonotype has a count of ten or more. This chain joins TRBV10-3 and TRBJ1-1, with 8 bases identical to TRBD1. Per the germline V gene, CDR1 is ENHRY and CDR2 is SYGVKD. CDR3 length equals 13 residues. CDR3 amino acids: CATVQGASTEAFF. CDR3 bases: TGTGCTACCGTCCAGGGGGCGAGCACTGAAGCTTTCTTT.